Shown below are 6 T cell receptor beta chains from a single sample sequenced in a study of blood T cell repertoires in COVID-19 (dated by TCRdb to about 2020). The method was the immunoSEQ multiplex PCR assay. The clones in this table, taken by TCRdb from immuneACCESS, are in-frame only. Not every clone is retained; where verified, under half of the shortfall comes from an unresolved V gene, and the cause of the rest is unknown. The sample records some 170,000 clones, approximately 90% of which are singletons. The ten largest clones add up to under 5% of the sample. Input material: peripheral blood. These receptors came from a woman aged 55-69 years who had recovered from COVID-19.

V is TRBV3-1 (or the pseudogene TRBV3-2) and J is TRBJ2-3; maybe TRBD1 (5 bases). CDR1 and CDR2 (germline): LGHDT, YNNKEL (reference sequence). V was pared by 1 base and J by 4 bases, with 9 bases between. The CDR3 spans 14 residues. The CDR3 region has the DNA TGTGCCAGCAGCCAAGGTGGGGCTGCAGATACGCAGTATTTT. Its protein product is CASSQGGAADTQYF.

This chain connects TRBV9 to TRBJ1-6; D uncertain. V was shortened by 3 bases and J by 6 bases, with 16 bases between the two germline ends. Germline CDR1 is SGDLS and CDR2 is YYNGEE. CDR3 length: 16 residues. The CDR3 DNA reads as TGTGCCAGCAGCGAAGGAGTCCCTATGTTTAATTCACCCCTCCACTTT. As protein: CASSEGVPMFNSPLHF.

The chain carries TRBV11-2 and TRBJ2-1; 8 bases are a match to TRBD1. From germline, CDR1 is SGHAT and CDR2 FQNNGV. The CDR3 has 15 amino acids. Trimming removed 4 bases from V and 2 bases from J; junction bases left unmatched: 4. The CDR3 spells CASSSQQGAYNEQFF. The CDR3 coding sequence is TGTGCCAGCAGCTCACAACAGGGGGCCTACAATGAGCAGTTCTTC.

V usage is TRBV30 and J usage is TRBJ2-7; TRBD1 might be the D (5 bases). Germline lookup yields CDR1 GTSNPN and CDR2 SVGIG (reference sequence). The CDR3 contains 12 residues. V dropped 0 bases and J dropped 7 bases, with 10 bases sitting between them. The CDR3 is CAWSVWGGEQYF. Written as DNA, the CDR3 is TGTGCCTGGAGTGTGTGGGGCGGTGAGCAGTACTTC.

CDR3 protein: CASSFRGDLGRTEAFF. Written as DNA, the CDR3 is TGCGCCAGCAGCTTTCGGGGCGATTTGGGGAGGACTGAAGCTTTCTTT. The chain joins TRBV5-1 to TRBJ1-1; tentative D call: TRBD1 (5 bases). The germline V gene has CDR1 SGHRS and CDR2 YFSETQ. The V and J ends lost 2 bases and 5 bases respectively, with 19 bases between them. The length of the CDR3 is 16 residues.

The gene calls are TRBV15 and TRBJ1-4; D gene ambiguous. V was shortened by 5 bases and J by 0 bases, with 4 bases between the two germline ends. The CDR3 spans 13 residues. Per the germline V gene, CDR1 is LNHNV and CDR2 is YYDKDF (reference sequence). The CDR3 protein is CATSPATNEKLFF. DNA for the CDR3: TGTGCCACCAGCCCTGCAACTAATGAAAAACTGTTTTTT.